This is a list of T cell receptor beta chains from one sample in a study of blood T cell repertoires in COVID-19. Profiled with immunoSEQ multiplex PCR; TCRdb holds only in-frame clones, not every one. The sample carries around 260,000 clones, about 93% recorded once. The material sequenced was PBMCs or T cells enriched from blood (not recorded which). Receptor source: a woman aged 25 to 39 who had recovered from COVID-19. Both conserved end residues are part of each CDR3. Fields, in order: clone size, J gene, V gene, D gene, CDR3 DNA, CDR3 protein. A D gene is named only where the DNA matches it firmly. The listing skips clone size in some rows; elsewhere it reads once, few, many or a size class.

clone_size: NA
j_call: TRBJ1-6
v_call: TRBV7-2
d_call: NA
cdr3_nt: TGTGCCAGCAGAAATCGAGGTTATAATTCACCCCTCCACTTT
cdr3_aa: CASRNRGYNSPLHF

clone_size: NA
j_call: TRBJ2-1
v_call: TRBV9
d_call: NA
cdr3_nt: TGTGCCAGCAGCGTAGCGGGAACCTACAATGAGCAGTTCTTC
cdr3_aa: CASSVAGTYNEQFF

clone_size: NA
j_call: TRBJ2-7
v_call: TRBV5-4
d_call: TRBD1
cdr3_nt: TGTGCCAGCAGCGGCGGACAGGGGAGGTACGAGCAGTACTTC
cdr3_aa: CASSGGQGRYEQYF

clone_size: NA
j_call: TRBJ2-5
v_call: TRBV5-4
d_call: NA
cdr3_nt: TGTGCCAGCAGCTGGGGGACTTCCCAGACCCAGTACTTC
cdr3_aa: CASSWGTSQTQYF

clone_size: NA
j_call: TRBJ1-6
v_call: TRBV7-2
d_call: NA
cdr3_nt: TGTGCCAGCAGCTTAAACGGGGTTTCACCCCTCCACTTT
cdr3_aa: CASSLNGVSPLHF

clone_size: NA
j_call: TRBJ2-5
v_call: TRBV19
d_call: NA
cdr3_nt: TGTGCCAGTAGTACCCAGGGCTTCAGAGAGACCCAGTACTTC
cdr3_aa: CASSTQGFRETQYF

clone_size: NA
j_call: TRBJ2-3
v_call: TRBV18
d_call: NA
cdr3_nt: TGTGCCAGCTCACCACCCCTAGCTGATACGCAGTATTTT
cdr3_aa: CASSPPLADTQYF

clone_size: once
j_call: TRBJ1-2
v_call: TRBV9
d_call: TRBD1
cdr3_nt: TGTGCCAGCAGCGGACAGGGAGAGGGGATATCGGGTGGCTACACCTTC
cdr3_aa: CASSGQGEGISGGYTF

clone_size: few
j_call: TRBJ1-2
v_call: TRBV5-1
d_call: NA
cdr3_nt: TGCGCCAGCAGCCCACAGGGAGTGGGCTATGGCTACACCTTC
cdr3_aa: CASSPQGVGYGYTF

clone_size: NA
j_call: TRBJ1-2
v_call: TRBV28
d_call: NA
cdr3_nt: TGTGCCAGCAGTCCCCTAGGGGGACGGGGACCTGGCTACACCTTC
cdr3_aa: CASSPLGGRGPGYTF

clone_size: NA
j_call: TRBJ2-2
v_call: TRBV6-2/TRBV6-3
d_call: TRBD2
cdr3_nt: TGTGCCAGCAGTTTAACCCGGACTAGCGGGGCAACCGGGGAGCTGTTTTTT
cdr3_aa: CASSLTRTSGATGELFF

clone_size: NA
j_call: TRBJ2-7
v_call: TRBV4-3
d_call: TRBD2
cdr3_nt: TGCGCCAGCAGCCAGACCGGGAGGAACGGCGAGCAGTACTTC
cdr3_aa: CASSQTGRNGEQYF

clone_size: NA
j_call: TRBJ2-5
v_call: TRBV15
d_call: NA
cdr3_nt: TGTGCCACCAGCAGAGATGGGGGAGGAGAGACCCAGTACTTC
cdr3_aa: CATSRDGGGETQYF

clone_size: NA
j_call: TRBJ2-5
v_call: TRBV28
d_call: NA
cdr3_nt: TGTGCCAGCAGCCGTCGACAGCCCCAAGAGACCCAGTACTTC
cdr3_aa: CASSRRQPQETQYF

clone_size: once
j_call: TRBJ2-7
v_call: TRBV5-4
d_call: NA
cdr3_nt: TGTGCCAGCACCCTTAGGGGTCTCGACGAGCAGTACTTC
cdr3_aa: CASTLRGLDEQYF

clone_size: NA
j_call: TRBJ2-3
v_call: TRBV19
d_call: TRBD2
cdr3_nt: TGTGCCAGTAGTACACTAGCGGGAGTTAATACGCAGTATTTT
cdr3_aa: CASSTLAGVNTQYF

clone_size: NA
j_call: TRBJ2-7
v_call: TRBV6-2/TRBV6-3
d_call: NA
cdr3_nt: TGTGCCAGCAGTTACGTTCTGGAGGACGAGCAGTACTTC
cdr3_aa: CASSYVLEDEQYF

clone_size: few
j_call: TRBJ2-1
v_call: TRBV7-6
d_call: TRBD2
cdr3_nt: TGTGCCAGCAGCCGAGTTCTAGCGGGGAAAAACAATGAGCAGTTCTTC
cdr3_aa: CASSRVLAGKNNEQFF

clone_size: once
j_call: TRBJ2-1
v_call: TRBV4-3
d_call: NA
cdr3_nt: TGCGCCAGCAGCCCCGCTCGTGCGCCGAGCTCCTACAATGAGCAGTTCTTC
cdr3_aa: CASSPARAPSSYNEQFF

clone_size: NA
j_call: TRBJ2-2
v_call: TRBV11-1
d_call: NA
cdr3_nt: TGTGCCAGCAGCTTGGGGCAGGGCACGAACACCGGGGAGCTGTTTTTT
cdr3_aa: CASSLGQGTNTGELFF

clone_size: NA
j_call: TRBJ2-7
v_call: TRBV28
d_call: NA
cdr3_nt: TGTGCCAGCAGTCGCGGGGACTCCTACGAGCAGTACTTC
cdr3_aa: CASSRGDSYEQYF

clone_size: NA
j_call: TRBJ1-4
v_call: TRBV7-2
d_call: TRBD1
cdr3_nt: TGTGCCAGCAGGGAAAGGCAGGGGGATGGGGAAAAACTGTTTTTT
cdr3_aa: CASRERQGDGEKLFF